This entry concerns a single TCR beta chain. Looked up from germline, CDR1 is SGHDT and CDR2 is YYEEEE. This CDR3 has 15 amino acids. V dropped 3 bases and J dropped 1; count of bases not matched to a gene: 5. Authors' processing steps: Nucleated cell counts were estimated from reference gene primer amplification. The repertoire was sequenced with immunoSEQ multiplex PCR; TCRdb's copy has only in-frame clones and lacks some. The DNA gave D and trimming, while V, J and clone size come from that table. The sample gives 73,000 or so clones, 73% of which show up once; about 20% is in the top ten. This entry comes from a study of blood T cell repertoires in COVID-19. Study information: Samples taken during acute and convalescent COVID-19 were collected in the United States, Italy and Spain. From T cells, B-cell-depleted T cells, or PBMCs came the material, which was cDNA or gDNA.

The sequence derives from a man between 60 and 75 years old with acute or convalescent COVID-19. The sequenced sample was peripheral blood. This chain connects TRBV5-6 to TRBJ2-5; 8 bases map to TRBD1. CDR3 sequence reads: CASSSGQGLQETQYF. The CDR3 region has the DNA TGTGCCAGCAGCTCTGGACAGGGCCTCCAAGAGACCCAGTACTTC.